This TCR beta chain is from a study of OX40 agonist ivuxolimab in advanced cancers. Describing the broader study: The costimulatory receptor OX40 (CD134) was targeted by ivuxolimab, a fully human IgG2 agonistic monoclonal antibody. Intravenous ivuxolimab was administered to patients every 2 weeks at six dose levels: 0.01, 0.1, 0.3, 1.5, 3 and 10 mg/kg. Among the approximately 54 dose-escalation patients, some 19 had hepatocellular carcinoma, approximately 15 melanoma, 9 renal cell carcinoma and 9 head and neck cancer. The dose-escalation cohort was over 70% male with a mean age of approximately 60 years, ranging from roughly 23 to 90. Patients were allowed to have had prior anti-PD-1, anti-PD-L1 or anti-CTLA-4 therapy, and roughly two fifths of the dose-escalation patients had been treated with checkpoint inhibitors. Partial responses occurred in three dose-escalation patients, of whom one had hepatocellular carcinoma and two had cutaneous melanoma. The point of sequencing TCRbeta in the periphery was to test whether ivuxolimab changed TCR sequence diversity and drove clonal T-cell expansion. The paper covers the monotherapy dose-escalation part of the phase I ivuxolimab trial, which included N of about 51 patients. Beyond this particular receptor, the publication reports: Partial responders in the 0.1-3.0 mg/kg groups had among the lowest normalized peripheral clonal expansion, especially among CD8+ T cells. At doses of 0.1 to 3.0 mg/kg, clonal expansion of both CD4+ and CD8+ T cells in blood was seen between baseline and week 6. Which antigens the clonally expanded peripheral T cells were specific for was not determined. Low levels of normalized T-cell clonal expansion were also shown by some nonresponding patients. After ivuxolimab, CD8+ T cells had more expanded clones than CD4+ T cells on average.

The germline ends are 14 bases apart after V is trimmed by 3 bases and J by 8 bases. The germline V gene supplies CDR1 SGDLS and CDR2 YYNGEE. The CDR3, cysteine through phenylalanine, is 14 amino acids long. Only the CDR3 part of the read is kept: 42 bases, read in frame from the first base. The trial excluded patients who had a history of autoimmune disease or were on systemic immunosuppression. Peripheral blood for TCR sequencing was drawn from every dose cohort at baseline, at cycle 4 day 1 and at cycle 7 day 1. Samples were obtained from an open-label, multicenter, first-in-human phase I dose-escalation trial of ivuxolimab. Adults with locally advanced or metastatic melanoma, renal cell carcinoma, hepatocellular carcinoma or head and neck squamous cell carcinoma were enrolled in the trial. Before TCR sequencing, CD4+ T cells and CD8+ T cells were sorted from peripheral blood as separate populations.

Genomic DNA was isolated from the sorted cells so that the TCRbeta CDR3 region could be sequenced. The immunoSEQ Assay was used for sequencing of TCRbeta CDR3 regions. Imported from immuneACCESS, the table was reduced by TCRdb to in-frame sequences with V and J called. These copies leave out some clones; in studies compared against another copy, an unresolved V gene accounts for under half, and the cause of the remainder is not known. The sample contains over 95,000 clones, about 90% of them found a single time. 0.65% to 0.95% of the sample comes from the top ten. Notes on this clone: Its antigen is still unknown. Base qualities are not recorded, but no much larger clone differs from it by a single base.

The V gene is TRBV9 and the J gene is TRBJ1-4, with no confident D gene call. The starting material was CD4+ or CD8+ T cells sorted from blood, obtained in a trial of the OX40 agonist ivuxolimab. The sequence was collected from an adult with an advanced solid tumor such as melanoma, head and neck, liver or kidney cancer. The CDR3 reads CASSGTPANEKLFF. The nucleotides read TGTGCCAGCAGCGGGACCCCAGCAAACGAAAAACTGTTTTTT.